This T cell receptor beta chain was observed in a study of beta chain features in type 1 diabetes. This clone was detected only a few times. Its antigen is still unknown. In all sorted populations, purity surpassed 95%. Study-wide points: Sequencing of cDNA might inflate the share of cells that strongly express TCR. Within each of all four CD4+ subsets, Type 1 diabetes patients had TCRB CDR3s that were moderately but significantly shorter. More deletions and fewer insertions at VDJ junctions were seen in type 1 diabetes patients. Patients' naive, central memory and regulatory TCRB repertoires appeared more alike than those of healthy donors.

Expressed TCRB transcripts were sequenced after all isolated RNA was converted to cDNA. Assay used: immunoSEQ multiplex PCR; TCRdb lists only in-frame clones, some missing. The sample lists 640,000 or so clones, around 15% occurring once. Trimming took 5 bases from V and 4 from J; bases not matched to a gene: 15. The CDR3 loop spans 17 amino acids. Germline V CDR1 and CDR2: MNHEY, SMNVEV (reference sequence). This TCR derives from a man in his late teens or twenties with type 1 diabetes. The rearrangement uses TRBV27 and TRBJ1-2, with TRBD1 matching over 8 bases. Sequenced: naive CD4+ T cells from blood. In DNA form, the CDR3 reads TGTGCCAGCAGTCCAAACTTCGACAGGGGAACGGTCTATGGCTACACCTTC. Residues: CASSPNFDRGTVYGYTF.